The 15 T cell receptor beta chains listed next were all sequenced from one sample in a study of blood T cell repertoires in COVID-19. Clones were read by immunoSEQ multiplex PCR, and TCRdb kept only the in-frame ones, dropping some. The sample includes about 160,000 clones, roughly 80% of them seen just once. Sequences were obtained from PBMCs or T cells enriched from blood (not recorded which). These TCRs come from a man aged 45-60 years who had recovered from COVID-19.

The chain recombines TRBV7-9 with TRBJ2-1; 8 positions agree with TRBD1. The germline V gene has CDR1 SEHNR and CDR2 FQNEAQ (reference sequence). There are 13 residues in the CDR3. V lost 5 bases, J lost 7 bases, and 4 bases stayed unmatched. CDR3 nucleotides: TGTGCCAGCAGCCGGGACAGGAGAAATGAGCAGTTCTTC. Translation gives CASSRDRRNEQFF.

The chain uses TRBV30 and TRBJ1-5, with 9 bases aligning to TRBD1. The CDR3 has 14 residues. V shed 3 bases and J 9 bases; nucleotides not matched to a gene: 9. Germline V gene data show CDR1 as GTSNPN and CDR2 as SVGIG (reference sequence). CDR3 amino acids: CAWRQGQGVGPQHF. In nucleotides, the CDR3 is TGTGCCTGGAGGCAGGGACAGGGTGTGGGGCCCCAGCATTTT.

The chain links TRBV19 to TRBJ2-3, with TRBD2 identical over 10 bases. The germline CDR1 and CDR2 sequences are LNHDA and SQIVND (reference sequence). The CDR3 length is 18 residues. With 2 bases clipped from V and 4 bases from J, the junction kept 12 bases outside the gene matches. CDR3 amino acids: CASSILPSGGGFSDTQYF. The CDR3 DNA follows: TGTGCCAGTAGTATACTTCCTAGCGGGGGCGGCTTTTCAGATACGCAGTATTTT. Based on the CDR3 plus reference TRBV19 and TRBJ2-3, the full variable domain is DGGITQSPKYLFRKEGQNVTLSCEQNLNHDAMYWYRQDPGQGLRLIYYSQIVNDFQKGDIAEGYSVSREKKESFPLTVTSAQKNPTAFYLCASSILPSGGGFSDTQYFGPGTRLTVL.

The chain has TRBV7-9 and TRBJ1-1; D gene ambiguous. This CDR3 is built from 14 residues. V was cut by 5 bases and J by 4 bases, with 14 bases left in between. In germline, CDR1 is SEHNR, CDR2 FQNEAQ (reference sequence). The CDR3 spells CASSPGGMTTEAFF. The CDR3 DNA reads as TGTGCCAGCAGCCCCGGCGGCATGACCACTGAAGCTTTCTTT.

The CDR3 region has the DNA TGTGCCAGCAGTGACGGTATTGCGGGGGTCAGCACAGATACGCAGTATTTT. This sequence encodes CASSDGIAGVSTDTQYF. The chain has TRBV25-1 and TRBJ2-3; 7 nucleotides line up with TRBD2. The ends lost 3 bases at V and 0 bases at J; junction bases unmatched: 9. This CDR3 has 17 amino acids. Germline assignment: CDR1 MGHDK and CDR2 SYGVNS.

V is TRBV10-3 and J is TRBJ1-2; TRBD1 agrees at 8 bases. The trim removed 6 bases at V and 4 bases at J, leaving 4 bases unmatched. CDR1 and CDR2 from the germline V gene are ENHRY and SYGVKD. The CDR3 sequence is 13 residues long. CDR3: CAISDRGSYGYTF. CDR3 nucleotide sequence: TGTGCCATCAGCGACAGGGGAAGCTATGGCTACACCTTC.

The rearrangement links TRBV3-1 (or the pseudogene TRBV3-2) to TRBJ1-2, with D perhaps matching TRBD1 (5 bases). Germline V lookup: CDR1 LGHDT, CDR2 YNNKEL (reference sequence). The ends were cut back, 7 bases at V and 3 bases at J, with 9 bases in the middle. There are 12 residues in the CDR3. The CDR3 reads CASNSGDYGYTF. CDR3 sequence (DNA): TGTGCCAGCAATTCGGGGGACTATGGCTACACCTTC.

The DNA of the CDR3 is TGTGCCAGCAGCCAAGGGACAGGGGTGGCAACTAATGAAAAACTGTTTTTT. This gives the protein CASSQGTGVATNEKLFF. The V and J genes are TRBV5-8 and TRBJ1-4; TRBD1 agrees at 10 bases. Germline V gene lookup returns CDR1 SGHTS and CDR2 YDEGEE. The V gene end was trimmed by 4 bases and the J gene end by 0 bases; junction bases not matched to a gene: 6. The CDR3 extends over 17 amino acids.

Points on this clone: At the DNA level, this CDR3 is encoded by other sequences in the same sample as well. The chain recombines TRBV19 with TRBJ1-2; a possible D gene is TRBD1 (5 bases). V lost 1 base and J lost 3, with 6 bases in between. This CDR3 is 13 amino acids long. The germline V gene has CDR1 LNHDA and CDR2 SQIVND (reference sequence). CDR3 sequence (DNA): TGTGCCAGTAGTATAGGGGGGGACTATGGCTACACCTTC. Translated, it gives CASSIGGDYGYTF.

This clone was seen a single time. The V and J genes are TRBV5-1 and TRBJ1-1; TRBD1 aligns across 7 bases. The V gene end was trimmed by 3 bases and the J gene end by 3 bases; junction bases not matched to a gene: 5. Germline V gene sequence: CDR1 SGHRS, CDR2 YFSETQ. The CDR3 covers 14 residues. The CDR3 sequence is CASSSTGWDTEAFF. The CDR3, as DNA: TGCGCCAGCAGCTCGACAGGGTGGGACACTGAAGCTTTCTTT.

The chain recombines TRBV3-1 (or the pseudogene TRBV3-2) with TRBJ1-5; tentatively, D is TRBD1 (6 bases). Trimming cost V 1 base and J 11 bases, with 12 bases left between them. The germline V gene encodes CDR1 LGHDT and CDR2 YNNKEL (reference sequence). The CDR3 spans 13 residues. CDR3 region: CASSQAMDSTQHF. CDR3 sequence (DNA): TGTGCCAGCAGCCAAGCCATGGACAGTACCCAGCATTTT.

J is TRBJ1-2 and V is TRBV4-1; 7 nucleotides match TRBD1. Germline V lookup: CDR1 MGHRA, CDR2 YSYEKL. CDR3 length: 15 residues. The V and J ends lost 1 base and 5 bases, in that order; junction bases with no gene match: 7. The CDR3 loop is CASSQGRDRVYGYTF. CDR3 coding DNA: TGCGCCAGCAGCCAAGGCCGGGACAGAGTTTATGGCTACACCTTC.

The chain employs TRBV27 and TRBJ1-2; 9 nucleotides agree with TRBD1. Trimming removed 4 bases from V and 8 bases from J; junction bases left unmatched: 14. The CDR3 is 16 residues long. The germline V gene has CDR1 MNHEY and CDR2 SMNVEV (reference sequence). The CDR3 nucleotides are TGTGCCAGCAGTTCCCGGGACAGGGCACGCCGCTGGGGCTACACCTTC. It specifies CASSSRDRARRWGYTF.

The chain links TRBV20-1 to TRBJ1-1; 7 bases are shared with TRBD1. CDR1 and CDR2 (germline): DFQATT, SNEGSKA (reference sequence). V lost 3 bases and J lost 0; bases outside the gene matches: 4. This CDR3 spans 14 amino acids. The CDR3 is CSASAGGLNTEAFF. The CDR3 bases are TGCAGTGCTAGTGCAGGGGGTTTGAACACTGAAGCTTTCTTT.

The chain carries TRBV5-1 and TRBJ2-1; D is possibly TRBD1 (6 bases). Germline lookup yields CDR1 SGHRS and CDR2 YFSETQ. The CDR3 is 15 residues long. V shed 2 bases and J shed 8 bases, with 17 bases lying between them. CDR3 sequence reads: CASSFAGQLVDEQFF. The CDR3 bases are TGCGCCAGCAGCTTTGCCGGACAGCTTGTCGATGAGCAGTTCTTC.